This T cell receptor beta chain was documented in a study of cytomegalovirus exposure and HLA in healthy donors. Trimming took 1 base from V and 0 from J, leaving 12 bases between them. Germline V CDR1 and CDR2: MGHDK, SYGVNS. This CDR3 spans 16 amino acids. It was with 60 Vbeta and 13 Jbeta primers that the PCR ran. Only in-frame clones appear in the TCRdb table, and some are missing; sequencing was by immunoSEQ multiplex PCR. Listed are some 130,000 clones; more than 1.5% falls within the top ten. Sequencing used PBMCs. The J gene is TRBJ1-2, the V gene TRBV25-1; D gene unclear. This receptor was identified in a man aged 18 to 29 in good health and CMV-seronegative. CDR3 residues: CASSESIGRSNYGYTF. The CDR3 DNA reads as TGTGCCAGCAGTGAATCTATAGGGAGGTCTAACTATGGCTACACCTTC.